The 3 T cell receptor beta chains below come from one sample, sequenced in a study of Ad26.COV2.S vaccination and SARS-CoV-2 variants (dated by TCRdb to about 2021). The library came from the immunoSEQ multiplex PCR assay. TCRdb's version of the immuneACCESS table is confined to in-frame rearrangements and falls short of the full clone set. An unresolved V gene accounts for under half of the shortfall where checked; the remainder is of unknown origin. The sample profile shows 430,000 or so clones; approximately 92% of them were found once. About 2.5% of the sample rests with the top ten. The intended sense of this specimen's treatment or condition label: 15 to 20 received Ad26.COV2.S at low or high dose, single or two shots; 5 received placebo; per-sample allocation not given. For vaccine and placebo recipients, repertoires were sequenced using samples collected on day 63 after the first injection.

The starting material was peripheral blood, obtained in a trial of Ad26.COV2.S vaccine versus placebo. The receptors stem from a person aged 18-65 years who received the Ad26.COV2.S COVID-19 vaccine or a placebo.

The chain carries TRBV5-1 and TRBJ2-7; D not resolved. The CDR3 loop spans 13 amino acids. From germline, CDR1 is SGHRS and CDR2 YFSETQ. Trimming took 0 bases from V and 2 from J, leaving 6 bases between them. CDR3: CASSLALPYEQYF. Here the CDR3 DNA reads TGCGCCAGCAGCTTGGCATTGCCCTACGAGCAGTACTTC.

V and J are TRBV2 and TRBJ2-5; D is uncertain. Between the trimmed V and J ends, which lost 2 bases and 4 bases, there was a span of 11 bases. Germline V gives CDR1 SNHLY, CDR2 FYNNEI. CDR3 length equals 14 residues. Written as DNA, the CDR3 is TGTGCCAGCAGTGAACGGGCCTATGTAGAGACCCAGTACTTC. Protein product: CASSERAYVETQYF. Combining the CDR3 with reference TRBV2 and TRBJ2-5 gives the whole variable domain EPEVTQTPSHQVTQMGQEVILRCVPISNHLYFYWYRQILGQKVEFLVSFYNNEISEKSEIFDDQFSVERPDGSNFTLKIRSTKLEDSAMYFCASSERAYVETQYFGPGTRLLVL.

This rearrangement joins TRBV16 to TRBJ1-3; D is unclear. Germline V CDR1 and CDR2: KGHSY, FQNENV. Between the trimmed V and J ends, which lost 1 base and 9 bases, there was a span of 4 bases. The CDR3 sequence is 11 residues long. The DNA for the CDR3 is TGTGCCAGCAGCCAATACGGCACCATATATTTT. Translating gives CASSQYGTIYF.